This TCR beta chain was obtained from a study of breast tumors, draining lymph nodes, adjacent tissues. Each CDR3 protein is one row after TCRdb ran MiXCR on the multiplex PCR reads. The top ten clones hold around 1.4% of a sample with about 230,000 distinct CDR3 sequences, around 32% of them seen once. The study's findings and limits: Data fit most tumor T cells coming from lymph node, expanding in tumor. That most tumor T cells come from lymph nodes remained unproven. Tumors had less TCR diversity than lymph nodes, more than nontumor tissue. Luminal-like breast cancer showed significantly higher tumor–nontumor repertoire similarity than basal-like.

Axillary draining lymph nodes of breast cancer patients supplied the node samples. As to this clonotype: Its antigen is unidentified.

The TCR originated in a female donor with breast cancer. Some clones in this sample may be carry-over from other donors' samples. The sequencing sample was made of axillary lymph node tissue.

CDR3 sequence: CASSVGKGRRSNYGYTF. The DNA of the CDR3 is TGTGCCAGCAGCGTAGGGAAGGGGCGCCGATCTAACTATGGCTACACCTTC. The chain couples TRBV9 to TRBJ1-2, with D possibly TRBD1 on 5 matching bases. Trimming took off 0 bases at V and 0 bases at J, with 15 bases between the two ends. This CDR3 contains 17 residues. The germline V gene encodes CDR1 SGDLS and CDR2 YYNGEE.